These 28 T cell receptor beta chains came from one sample sequenced in a study of T cell changes during pregnancy in multiple sclerosis. Sequencing used immunoSEQ multiplex PCR; TCRdb keeps in-frame clones, though not all of them. The sample contains some 59,000 clones, approximately 91% of which appear only once. The material sequenced was peripheral blood, taken in the second trimester of pregnancy. The source of these receptors is a female donor with multiple sclerosis, enrolled in a pregnancy study.

The V call is TRBV6-5, the J call TRBJ1-1; D possibly corresponds to TRBD1 (5 bases). Germline CDR1 reads MNHEY; CDR2 reads SVGAGI. CDR3 length: 14 amino acids. V was trimmed by 0 bases and J by 1 base, leaving 6 bases between them. The CDR3 loop is CASSYSGENTEAFF. In nucleotides, the CDR3 is TGTGCCAGCAGTTACTCAGGGGAGAACACTGAAGCTTTCTTT.

The chain employs TRBV7-3 and TRBJ2-1, with TRBD1 matching over 10 bases. The length of the CDR3 is 15 residues. The germline gives CDR1 SGHTA, CDR2 FQGTGA. The V segment lost 5 bases and the J segment 5 bases; nucleotides outside the gene matches: 6. CDR3 coding DNA: TGTGCCAGCAGCCGCCGGACAGGGGGGAACAATGAGCAGTTCTTC. This encodes CASSRRTGGNNEQFF.

The rearrangement uses TRBV5-1 and TRBJ2-3, with TRBD1 matching over 8 bases. The CDR3 runs to 13 residues. Germline lookup yields CDR1 SGHRS and CDR2 YFSETQ. The V and J ends lost 4 bases and 6 bases, in that order; junction bases with no gene match: 4. CDR3 coding DNA: TGCGCCAGCAGCCCGAGACAGGGGGATACGCAGTATTTT. Protein: CASSPRQGDTQYF.

The V gene is TRBV11-1, the J gene TRBJ2-2, with 8 bases matching TRBD2. Germline V gene lookup returns CDR1 SGHAT and CDR2 FQDESV (reference sequence). The CDR3 loop spans 16 amino acids. The junction had 7 bases not matched to a gene; V was cut back by 1 base and J by 6 bases. Written as DNA, the CDR3 is TGTGCCAGCAGCTTAGTGGTGTACGGGGGGGCCGGGGAGCTGTTTTTT. Encoded protein: CASSLVVYGGAGELFF.

The V call is TRBV27, the J call TRBJ2-1, with D uncertain. Trimming left V 3 bases short and J 0 bases short, with 9 bases between. Germline V lookup: CDR1 MNHEY, CDR2 SMNVEV (reference sequence). The CDR3 runs 15 residues. The CDR3 sequence: CASSFNSFSYNEQFF. In DNA form, the CDR3 reads TGTGCCAGCAGTTTCAACAGTTTCTCCTACAATGAGCAGTTCTTC.

This clone has ten or more counts. V gene TRBV7-9 combines with J gene TRBJ1-6; no clear D gene. The CDR3 runs 14 residues. V was clipped by 1 base and J by 4 bases, with 5 bases between them. Germline V lookup: CDR1 SEHNR, CDR2 FQNEAQ (reference sequence). DNA of the CDR3: TGTGCCAGCAGCTTAGAACAGTATAATTCACCCCTCCACTTT. Amino acid sequence: CASSLEQYNSPLHF.

V and J are TRBV9 and TRBJ1-5, with TRBD1 as a possible D gene (6 bases). The CDR3 spans 15 residues. The ends were cut back, 0 bases at V and 8 bases at J, with 15 bases in the middle. CDR1 is SGDLS and CDR2 is YYNGEE in the germline V gene. The DNA for the CDR3 is TGTGCCAGCAGCGTAGGGGCTGGGGGCGAGGAGCCCCAGCATTTT. It translates to CASSVGAGGEEPQHF.

The J gene is TRBJ1-5, the V gene TRBV7-2; 7 nucleotides line up with TRBD1. CDR1 SGHTA and CDR2 FQGNSA come from the germline V gene. V lost 2 bases and J lost 0; bases outside the gene matches: 7. The CDR3 covers 17 residues. CDR3 amino acids: CASSLRTGPYSNQPQHF. The CDR3 region has the DNA TGTGCCAGCAGCTTAAGGACAGGACCATATAGCAATCAGCCCCAGCATTTT.

V usage is TRBV5-1 and J usage is TRBJ2-2, with 10 bases identical to TRBD2. V lost 2 bases to trimming and J lost 7 bases; unmatched junction nucleotides: 5. The germline V gene encodes CDR1 SGHRS and CDR2 YFSETQ. CDR3 length equals 15 residues. The CDR3: CASSLAGGRHGELFF. The CDR3 DNA reads TGCGCCAGCAGCTTAGCGGGGGGGCGACACGGGGAGCTGTTTTTT.

This clone has just one count. The J gene is TRBJ2-5, the V gene TRBV7-2; 10 bases fit TRBD2. Germline CDR1 is SGHTA and CDR2 is FQGNSA. This CDR3 is built from 16 residues. Trimming took 6 bases from V and 6 from J; bases not matched to a gene: 13. CDR3 protein: CASRKSIAGGEQTQYF. In nucleotides, the CDR3 is TGTGCCAGCAGAAAGTCTATAGCGGGGGGCGAGCAGACCCAGTACTTC.

The rearrangement uses TRBV5-1 and TRBJ1-1; 7 nucleotides match TRBD1. CDR1 is SGHRS, CDR2 YFSETQ, per germline. V trimming: 3 bases; J trimming: 5 bases; junction bases outside the gene matches: 7. This CDR3 has 14 residues. CDR3 sequence (DNA): TGCGCCAGCAGCTCGGGGGCCAGGGGGACTGAAGCTTTCTTT. Translating gives CASSSGARGTEAFF.

The V and J genes are TRBV7-9 and TRBJ1-1; D unclear. Germline V gene lookup returns CDR1 SEHNR and CDR2 FQNEAQ (reference sequence). The CDR3 contains 15 residues. Trimming left V 2 bases short and J 1 base short, with 11 bases between. As DNA, the CDR3 is TGTGCCAGCAGCTTAAGTCTTTCGGGGAACACTGAAGCTTTCTTT. Translated, it gives CASSLSLSGNTEAFF.

CDR3 nucleotides: TGTGCCAGTCGCCCGGGGGGGAACTATGGCTACACCTTC. This sequence encodes CASRPGGNYGYTF. The chain is built from TRBV19 and TRBJ1-2, with D possibly matching TRBD1 (5 bases). Germline V gene lookup returns CDR1 LNHDA and CDR2 SQIVND (reference sequence). The CDR3 sequence is 13 residues long. V was pared by 8 bases and J by 2 bases, with 12 bases between.

V and J are TRBV19 and TRBJ2-2, with D tentatively TRBD1 (6 bases). The CDR3 runs 13 residues. Trimming cost V 9 bases and J 2 bases, with 10 bases left between them. The germline V gene has CDR1 LNHDA and CDR2 SQIVND (reference sequence). CDR3 bases: TGTGCCAGCGGACAGATTAACACCGGGGAGCTGTTTTTT. Protein: CASGQINTGELFF.

The rearrangement links TRBV6-4 to TRBJ2-1, with 11 bases lining up with TRBD2. The CDR3 loop spans 14 amino acids. V dropped 5 bases and J dropped 5; count of bases not matched to a gene: 2. The germline V gene encodes CDR1 MRHNA and CDR2 SNTAGT. CDR3: CASSPSGRNNEQFF. In DNA form, the CDR3 reads TGTGCCAGCAGTCCTAGCGGGAGGAACAATGAGCAGTTCTTC.

The chain uses TRBV5-1 and TRBJ1-5; D gene unclear. The germline V gene has CDR1 SGHRS and CDR2 YFSETQ. The CDR3 sequence is 14 residues long. V dropped 0 bases and J dropped 5 bases, with 9 bases sitting between them. This chain's CDR3 is CASSLDATYQPQHF. The CDR3 region has the DNA TGCGCCAGCAGCTTGGATGCTACCTATCAGCCCCAGCATTTT.

With regard to this clone: Other DNA sequences of this sample code for an identical CDR3. The chain is built from TRBV7-8 and TRBJ1-1; the D is unclear. Germline V CDR1 and CDR2: SGHVS, FQNEAQ. V gave up 1 base and J gave up 1 base, with 7 bases separating them. The CDR3 contains 14 residues. CDR3 loop: CASSLGQANTEAFF. CDR3 coding DNA: TGTGCCAGCAGCTTAGGCCAAGCGAACACTGAAGCTTTCTTT.

The chain employs TRBV5-6 and TRBJ1-1; D unresolved. The CDR3 length is 12 residues. The germline V gene has CDR1 SGHDT and CDR2 YYEEEE. With 4 bases removed from V and 10 bases from J, the gap between germline ends came to 14 bases. The CDR3 DNA sequence: TGTGCCAGCAGCGTCTCCGGGGTCGGAGCTTTCTTT. Translating it yields CASSVSGVGAFF.

The J gene is TRBJ2-1, the V gene TRBV9; 7 nucleotides line up with TRBD1. Germline-derived CDR1 and CDR2 are SGDLS and YYNGEE. This CDR3 comprises 16 residues. V lost 4 bases, J lost 3 bases, and 10 bases stayed unmatched. CDR3 nucleotides: TGTGCCAGCAGCCGGATACAGGGGATTGTCTACAATGAGCAGTTCTTC. As protein: CASSRIQGIVYNEQFF.

This clone was counted a single time. The chain uses TRBV18 and TRBJ2-3; 8 bases agree with TRBD2. The CDR3 is 15 amino acids. The germline gives CDR1 KGHSH, CDR2 LQKENI. Trimming took 3 bases from V and 1 from J; bases not matched to a gene: 3. The CDR3 DNA reads TGTGCCAGCTCACCGAGCGGGGGACGCACAGATACGCAGTATTTT. The encoded protein is CASSPSGGRTDTQYF.

The J gene is TRBJ2-7, the V gene TRBV5-6, with 9 bases aligning to TRBD1. CDR3 size: 14 residues. V shed 4 bases, J shed 5 bases, and the junction held 7 bases outside the gene matches. The germline CDR1 and CDR2 sequences are SGHDT and YYEEEE. As DNA, the CDR3 is TGTGCCAGCAGCCCGGCGACAGGGGGGAACGAGCAGTACTTC. This encodes CASSPATGGNEQYF.

A few counts support this clone. CDR3 bases: TGTGCCAGTAGTTGGACACCGACTGAAGCTTTCTTT. It encodes CASSWTPTEAFF. The V call is TRBV19, the J call TRBJ1-1, with D tentatively TRBD1 (5 bases). V was shortened by 5 bases and J by 5 bases, with 9 bases between the two germline ends. There are 12 residues in the CDR3. The V gene's germline CDR1 is LNHDA and CDR2 SQIVND (reference sequence).

The chain is built from TRBV6-6 and TRBJ1-1; TRBD1 aligns across 9 bases. From germline, CDR1 is MNHNY and CDR2 SVGAGI (reference sequence). The J segment lost 1 base and the V segment lost 3 bases, leaving 3 bases of the junction unmatched. This CDR3 contains 15 residues. Written as DNA, the CDR3 is TGTGCCAGCAGTTATGGACAGGGGCGGAACACTGAAGCTTTCTTT. Amino acid sequence: CASSYGQGRNTEAFF.

This clone occurred once. The rearrangement uses TRBV19 and TRBJ2-1; 8 bases line up with TRBD2. V trimming: 8 bases; J trimming: 4 bases; junction bases outside the gene matches: 10. Germline loops: CDR1 LNHDA, CDR2 SQIVND (reference sequence). The CDR3 is 15 amino acids. The CDR3 coding sequence is TGTGCCAGTCGCCCCCCCCGGGGGGGGTACAATGAGCAGTTCTTC. It codes for CASRPPRGGYNEQFF.

The rearrangement links TRBV28 to TRBJ2-6, with 7 bases matching TRBD1. This CDR3 region has 15 residues. Looked up from germline, CDR1 is MDHEN and CDR2 is SYDVKM. The trim removed 7 bases at V and 0 bases at J, leaving 3 bases unmatched. The CDR3 loop is CASTQGDSGANVLTF. The CDR3, as DNA: TGTGCCAGCACCCAGGGGGACTCTGGGGCCAACGTCCTGACTTTC.

V and J are TRBV7-9 and TRBJ2-7; D is unresolved. The CDR3 extends over 16 amino acids. Germline V lookup: CDR1 SEHNR, CDR2 FQNEAQ (reference sequence). V lost 4 bases and J 0 bases, leaving 16 bases between the germline ends. CDR3 protein: CASSYPAGQNSYEQYF. The CDR3 coding sequence is TGTGCCAGCAGCTACCCCGCTGGGCAGAACTCCTACGAGCAGTACTTC.

The chain employs TRBV9 and TRBJ2-6; D is undetermined. Trimming left V 3 bases short and J 1 base short, with 8 bases between. Germline V gene lookup returns CDR1 SGDLS and CDR2 YYNGEE. This CDR3 has 15 amino acids. The CDR3 DNA is TGTGCCAGCAGCGCCCCAGTGTCTGGGGCCAACGTCCTGACTTTC. Residues: CASSAPVSGANVLTF.

The V call is TRBV5-5, the J call TRBJ1-2; D not resolved. This CDR3 has 13 residues. Germline V gives CDR1 SGHKS, CDR2 YYEKEE (reference sequence). Trimming removed 5 bases at V and 8 bases at J, with 16 bases between. For the CDR3, the DNA is TGTGCCAGCAGAACCGCGGGCGTTGGAGGCTACACCTTC. This codes for CASRTAGVGGYTF. The full variable domain, in which reference TRBV5-5 and TRBJ1-2 provide the parts outside the CDR3, is DAGVTQSPTHLIKTRGQQVTLRCSPISGHKSVSWYQQVLGQGPQFIFQYYEKEERGRGNFPDRFSARQFPNYSSELNVNALLLGDSALYLCASRTAGVGGYTFGSGTRLTVV.